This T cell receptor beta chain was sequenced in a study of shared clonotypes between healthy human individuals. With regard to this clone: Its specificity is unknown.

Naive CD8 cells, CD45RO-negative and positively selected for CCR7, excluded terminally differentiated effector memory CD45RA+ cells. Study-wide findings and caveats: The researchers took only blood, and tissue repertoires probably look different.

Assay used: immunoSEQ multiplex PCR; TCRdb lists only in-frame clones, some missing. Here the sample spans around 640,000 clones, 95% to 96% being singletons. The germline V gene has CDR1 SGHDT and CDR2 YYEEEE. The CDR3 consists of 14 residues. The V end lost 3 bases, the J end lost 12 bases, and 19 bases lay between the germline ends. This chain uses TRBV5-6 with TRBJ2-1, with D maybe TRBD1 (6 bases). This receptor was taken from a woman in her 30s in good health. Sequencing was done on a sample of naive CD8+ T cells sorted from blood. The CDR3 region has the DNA TGTGCCAGCAGCTGGTTCAGCGGCGTCAGGGGGCAGTTCTTC. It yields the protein CASSWFSGVRGQFF.